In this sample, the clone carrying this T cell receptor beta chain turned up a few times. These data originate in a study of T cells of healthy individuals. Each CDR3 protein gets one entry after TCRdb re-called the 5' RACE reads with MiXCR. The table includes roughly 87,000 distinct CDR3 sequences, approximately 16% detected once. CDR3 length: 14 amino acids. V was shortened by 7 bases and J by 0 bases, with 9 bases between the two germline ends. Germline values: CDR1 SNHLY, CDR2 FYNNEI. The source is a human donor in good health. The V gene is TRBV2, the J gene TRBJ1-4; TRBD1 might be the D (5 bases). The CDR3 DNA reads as TGTGCCAGCACTGACAGATCAACTAATGAAAAACTGTTTTTT. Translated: CASTDRSTNEKLFF.